The 27 T cell receptor beta chains listed next were all sequenced from one sample in a study of regulatory T cells in long-lasting Graves disease. Libraries of TCR beta came from iRepertoire HTBI primers plus Arm-PCR of CDR3 regions. TCRdb itself ran the multiplex PCR reads through MiXCR, one entry per CDR3 protein. The sample holds approximately 400,000 distinct CDR3 sequences, roughly 25% seen once. This sample's time point: persistent/refractory GD, antithyroid drugs over 5 years with positive TRAb. The TCR library was prepared using RNA isolated from PBMCs. This specimen consisted of peripheral blood mononuclear cells (PBMCs), obtained when the disease was refractory, from a patient treated with antithyroid drugs. Source of these receptors: a woman aged 35 to 49 with Graves disease.

Many counts were recorded for this clonotype. This chain links TRBV20-1 with TRBJ1-5, with 9 bases lining up with TRBD1. The germline V gene encodes CDR1 DFQATT and CDR2 SNEGSKA (reference sequence). CDR3 length: 15 amino acids. The V and J ends lost 5 bases and 6 bases, in that order; junction bases with no gene match: 11. The CDR3 loop is CSAHVPGQGRQPQHF. The CDR3, as DNA: TGCAGTGCTCACGTACCGGGACAGGGACGTCAGCCCCAGCATTTT.

The J gene is TRBJ2-7, the V gene TRBV5-1, with TRBD2 identical over 9 bases. Germline V lookup: CDR1 SGHRS, CDR2 YFSETQ. The CDR3 is 15 amino acids. V dropped 0 bases and J dropped 2; count of bases not matched to a gene: 3. The CDR3 bases are TGCGCCAGCAGCTTGGTCGTAGCGGGAGCCTACGAGCAGTACTTC. Translating gives CASSLVVAGAYEQYF.

This clonotype was seen repeatedly, ten times or more. This chain connects TRBV28 to TRBJ2-7, with TRBD2 as a possible D gene (5 bases). This CDR3 has 17 residues. Germline CDR1 reads MDHEN; CDR2 reads SYDVKM. V dropped 10 bases and J dropped 2 bases, with 27 bases sitting between them. CDR3: CATYPLLVEGNPYEQYF. CDR3 nucleotides: TGTGCCACCTACCCCCTCCTTGTAGAGGGAAATCCCTACGAGCAGTACTTC.

On this clonotype itself: A read error may explain this, as a much larger clone is one base away. This chain joins TRBV6-1 and TRBJ1-2, with a weak D call TRBD1 (5 bases). Trimming stripped 2 bases from V and 6 bases from J, with 19 bases between. Per the germline V gene, CDR1 is MNHNS and CDR2 is SASEGT. The CDR3 has 16 amino acids. In DNA form, the CDR3 reads TGTGCCAGCAGTGAATGGGGGGGGTCCAGGGATAATGGCTACACCTTC. Amino acids: CASSEWGGSRDNGYTF.

This clonotype has a handful of counts. The V and J genes are TRBV7-8 and TRBJ1-5, with D perhaps matching TRBD1 (6 bases). Germline values: CDR1 SGHVS, CDR2 FQNEAQ. The CDR3 runs 13 residues. The V end was cut by 5 bases, the J end by 6 bases, with 11 bases between. CDR3 sequence: CASSPRDIQPQHF. The CDR3 bases are TGTGCCAGCAGCCCCCGGGACATTCAGCCCCAGCATTTT.

The chain carries TRBV5-1 and TRBJ2-4; tentative D call: TRBD1 (6 bases). Germline-derived CDR1 and CDR2 are SGHRS and YFSETQ. The CDR3 runs 16 residues. V shed 3 bases and J shed 4 bases, with 17 bases lying between them. The CDR3 DNA follows: TGCGCCAGCAGCTCGGAGGACAGCTTGAGGAAAAACATTCAGTACTTC. It is translated as CASSSEDSLRKNIQYF.

This sequence joins TRBV7-2 and TRBJ2-1; the D gene is possibly TRBD1 (6 bases). With 4 bases removed from V and 7 bases from J, the gap between germline ends came to 17 bases. The length of the CDR3 is 15 residues. Germline CDR1 reads SGHTA; CDR2 reads FQGNSA. CDR3 sequence: CASSSYTGIVNEQFF. DNA of the CDR3: TGTGCCAGCAGCTCCTATACAGGGATCGTAAATGAGCAGTTCTTC.

This clonotype turned up a few times. This may be a read error: a much more frequent sequence differs by one nucleotide. Given the absence of the conserved phenylalanine or tryptophan at the CDR3 end, a read error is likely. V gene TRBV20-1 combines with J gene TRBJ2-5; 12 bases line up with TRBD2. The CDR3 is 13 amino acids. J gave up 9 bases and V 5 bases, and 7 bases lay outside the gene matches. Germline loops: CDR1 DFQATT, CDR2 SNEGSKA (reference sequence). The CDR3 sequence: CSASTSGSGSQYL. The CDR3 DNA follows: TGCAGTGCTTCGACTAGCGGGAGTGGGTCCCAGTACCTC.

This clonotype was detected only a few times. V and J are TRBV5-8 and TRBJ2-4; D is perhaps TRBD1 (6 bases). V lost 4 bases and J 2 bases, leaving 13 bases between the germline ends. Germline V lookup: CDR1 SGHTS, CDR2 YDEGEE. The CDR3 extends over 15 amino acids. CDR3 sequence (DNA): TGTGCCAGCAGCGGAAACACAGGGACCAAAAACATTCAGTACTTC. Amino acid sequence: CASSGNTGTKNIQYF.

In its sample, this clonotype was seen many times. The chain couples TRBV6-1 to TRBJ2-5; a weak D match, TRBD1 (5 bases). The V end lost 2 bases, the J end lost 4 bases, and 14 bases lay between the germline ends. CDR3 length equals 15 residues. Germline V gene lookup returns CDR1 MNHNS and CDR2 SASEGT. For the CDR3, the DNA is TGTGCCAGCAGTGAAAGTTGGGCAGGGATAGAGACCCAGTACTTC. Encoded protein: CASSESWAGIETQYF.

The J gene is TRBJ1-5, the V gene TRBV20-1; D is unclear. V lost 4 bases to trimming and J lost 5 bases, with 12 bases between them. The germline CDR1 and CDR2 sequences are DFQATT and SNEGSKA (reference sequence). This CDR3 is built from 13 residues. CDR3 region: CSAKAGTYQPQHF. CDR3 nucleotide sequence: TGCAGTGCTAAGGCAGGAACGTATCAGCCCCAGCATTTT.

The chain recombines TRBV11-1 with TRBJ2-7; 8 nucleotides agree with TRBD2. The length of the CDR3 is 14 residues. The trim removed 5 bases at V and 4 bases at J, leaving 7 bases unmatched. Germline assignment: CDR1 SGHAT and CDR2 FQDESV (reference sequence). This CDR3 is CASSARLAWYEQYF. The CDR3 DNA is TGTGCCAGCAGCGCCAGACTAGCGTGGTACGAGCAGTACTTC.

This clonotype has a count of ten or more. The chain uses TRBV5-1 and TRBJ2-7, with D hard to call. The CDR3 covers 14 residues. V lost 4 bases to trimming and J lost 7 bases, with 18 bases between them. Germline V gene lookup returns CDR1 SGHRS and CDR2 YFSETQ. CDR3 coding DNA: TGCGCCAGCAGCCCCACAACCGGGTCCCATGAGCAGTACTTC. Its protein is CASSPTTGSHEQYF.

In its sample, this clonotype was seen many times. This sequence joins TRBV20-1 and TRBJ2-2; 7 bases are a match to TRBD1. V lost 5 bases and J lost 7; bases outside the gene matches: 10. CDR3 length equals 14 residues. Germline V lookup: CDR1 DFQATT, CDR2 SNEGSKA (reference sequence). The CDR3 sequence is CSALEGARNGELFF. DNA of the CDR3: TGCAGTGCTCTCGAGGGGGCGAGGAACGGGGAGCTGTTTTTT.

The V and J genes are TRBV11-2 and TRBJ2-7; D might be TRBD1 (6 bases). Germline V gene sequence: CDR1 SGHAT, CDR2 FQNNGV. V was shortened by 2 bases and J by 1 base, with 12 bases between the two germline ends. This CDR3 spans 15 amino acids. The CDR3 is CASSLRPDSSYEQYF. As DNA, the CDR3 is TGTGCCAGCAGCTTACGCCCGGACAGTTCCTACGAGCAGTACTTC. The full variable domain, with the rest looked up from reference TRBV11-2 and TRBJ2-7, is EAGVAQSPRYKIIEKRQSVAFWCNPISGHATLYWYQQILGQGPKLLIQFQNNGVVDDSQLPKDRFSAERLKGVDSTLKIQPAKLEDSAVYLCASSLRPDSSYEQYFGPGTRLTVT.

This clonotype was observed many times. The V gene is TRBV28, the J gene TRBJ1-5; TRBD1 matches at 7 bases. The CDR3 has 16 amino acids. Germline trimming cut 5 bases from V and 6 bases from J; bases unmatched to any gene: 13. Germline lookup yields CDR1 MDHEN and CDR2 SYDVKM. The CDR3 DNA sequence: TGTGCCAGCAGTCCACTCCCAGGGGGGGGAGGTCAGCCCCAGCATTTT. Translation: CASSPLPGGGGQPQHF.

Turning to this clonotype: A read error may produce the germline difference seen at one junction end. V usage is TRBV2 and J usage is TRBJ2-2; maybe TRBD2 (6 bases). CDR1 and CDR2 (germline): SNHLY, FYNNEI. The CDR3 extends over 12 amino acids. The CDR3 nucleotides are TGTGCCAGCAGTCCTACTACCCGGGAGCCGCTTTTT. Translation gives CASSPTTREPLF. The variable domain in full, with the rest retrieved from reference TRBV2 and TRBJ2-2, is EPEVTQTPSHQVTQMGQEVILRCVPISNHLYFYWYRQILGQKVEFLVSFYNNEISEKSEIFDDQFSVERPDGSNFTLKIRSTKLEDSAMYFCASSPTTREPLFGEGSRLTVL.

This clonotype was observed at least ten times. The chain is built from TRBV28 and TRBJ2-7, with 8 bases fitting TRBD2. The J segment lost 3 bases and the V segment lost 5 bases, leaving 6 bases of the junction unmatched. Per the germline V gene, CDR1 is MDHEN and CDR2 is SYDVKM. The CDR3 has 14 amino acids. The DNA for the CDR3 is TGTGCCAGCAGTAAGCGGGAGACGAACTACGAGCAGTACTTC. This encodes CASSKRETNYEQYF.

This rearrangement joins TRBV5-6 to TRBJ2-5; perhaps TRBD1 as D (6 bases). Trimming took off 3 bases at V and 1 base at J, with 13 bases between the two ends. Germline lookup yields CDR1 SGHDT and CDR2 YYEEEE. The CDR3 has 15 amino acids. CDR3 region: CASSSEDSSQETQYF. CDR3 nucleotides: TGTGCCAGCAGCTCGGAGGACAGCTCCCAAGAGACCCAGTACTTC.

This chain uses TRBV20-1 with TRBJ2-7; D might be TRBD2 (5 bases). This CDR3 spans 16 amino acids. Germline V gives CDR1 DFQATT, CDR2 SNEGSKA (reference sequence). V lost 3 bases and J lost 4, with 22 bases in between. The CDR3 nucleotides read TGCAGTGCTAGGGATCCTCGGAGGAGTGCGGGTTACGAGCAGTACTTC. Its protein product is CSARDPRRSAGYEQYF.

At least ten counts were recorded for this clonotype. The chain combines TRBV29-1 with TRBJ1-1, with no clear D. V was shortened by 4 bases and J by 3 bases, with 12 bases between the two germline ends. The CDR3 totals 13 residues. The V gene's germline CDR1 is SQVTM and CDR2 ANQGSEA. The CDR3 here is CSVGRHGDTEAFF. DNA for the CDR3: TGCAGCGTTGGCAGGCACGGTGACACTGAAGCTTTCTTT.

This clonotype was detected many times. DNA of the CDR3: TGTGCCAGCAGTTTACTAGGGCGAGAGACCCAGTACTTC. This gives the protein CASSLLGRETQYF. The rearrangement uses TRBV28 and TRBJ2-5; D gene uncertain. CDR1 is MDHEN, CDR2 SYDVKM, per germline. The CDR3 is 13 amino acids. V lost 2 bases and J lost 4, with 8 bases in between.

This clonotype showed up many times. The V gene is TRBV20-1, the J gene TRBJ2-2; D could derive from TRBD1 or TRBD2 (6 bases each). Between the trimmed V and J ends, which lost 7 bases and 7 bases, there was a span of 22 bases. Per germline, CDR1 DFQATT and CDR2 SNEGSKA (reference sequence). CDR3 size: 15 residues. CDR3 in DNA: TGCAGTGTGCTAGGTTCGGGGGCCGCCCACGGGGAGCTGTTTTTT. Translated, it gives CSVLGSGAAHGELFF.

The J gene is TRBJ2-1, the V gene TRBV10-3, with D tentatively TRBD1 or TRBD2 (5 bases each). The CDR3 spans 14 residues. V lost 7 bases and J lost 3, with 13 bases in between. Germline-derived CDR1 and CDR2 are ENHRY and SYGVKD. Here the CDR3 reads CAITRDGDYNEQFF. The CDR3 DNA is TGTGCCATCACTCGGGACGGGGACTACAATGAGCAGTTCTTC.

V and J are TRBV30 and TRBJ1-5; perhaps TRBD1 as D (5 bases). V was pared by 0 bases and J by 2 bases, with 11 bases between. This CDR3 region has 15 residues. Germline V gives CDR1 GTSNPN, CDR2 SVGIG (reference sequence). The CDR3 is CAWSVGATGNQPQHF. CDR3 coding DNA: TGTGCCTGGAGTGTAGGGGCGACTGGCAATCAGCCCCAGCATTTT.

The chain links TRBV7-9 to TRBJ2-7, with 9 bases that match TRBD2. Looked up from germline, CDR1 is SEHNR and CDR2 is FQNEAQ (reference sequence). This CDR3 has 16 amino acids. V lost 5 bases, J lost 2 bases, and 10 bases stayed unmatched. CDR3 amino acids: CASSHLFSGSAYEQYF. As DNA, the CDR3 is TGTGCCAGCAGCCACCTCTTTAGCGGGAGTGCCTACGAGCAGTACTTC.

This clonotype has ten or more counts. The genes are TRBV6-5 and TRBJ2-5; D is possibly TRBD2 (6 bases). V was pared by 1 base and J by 5 bases, with 14 bases between. Germline values: CDR1 MNHEY, CDR2 SVGAGI. The CDR3 is 15 residues long. The CDR3 protein is CASSYYLKAGETQYF. The CDR3 DNA follows: TGTGCCAGCAGTTACTACCTCAAGGCGGGGGAGACCCAGTACTTC.